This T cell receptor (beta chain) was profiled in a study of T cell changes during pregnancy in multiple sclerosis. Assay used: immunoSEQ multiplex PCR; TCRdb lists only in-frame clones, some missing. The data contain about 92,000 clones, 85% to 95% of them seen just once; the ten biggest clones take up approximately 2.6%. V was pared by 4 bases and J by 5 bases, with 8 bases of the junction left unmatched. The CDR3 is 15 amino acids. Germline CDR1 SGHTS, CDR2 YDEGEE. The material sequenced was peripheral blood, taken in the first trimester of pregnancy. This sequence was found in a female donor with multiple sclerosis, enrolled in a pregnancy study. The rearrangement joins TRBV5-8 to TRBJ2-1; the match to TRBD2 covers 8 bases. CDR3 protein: CASSTEREFNNEQFF. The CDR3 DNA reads TGTGCCAGCAGCACCGAGCGGGAGTTCAACAATGAGCAGTTCTTC.